Following are 30 T cell receptor beta chains from one sample sequenced in a study of T cell responses to AZD1222 COVID-19 vaccine (TCRdb year 2021). Receptors were amplified or captured by the immunoSEQ multiplex PCR assay. TCRdb holds this immuneACCESS table with in-frame rearrangements only. Some clones are missing; in checked studies, unresolved V genes explain under half, and the rest has no known cause. Across this sample there are approximately 190,000 clones, with roughly 92% seen only once. Jointly, the top ten make up approximately 1% of the sample. This specimen's time point label, per the study, means: about 28 days (+/-7) after the second vaccine dose. This specimen consisted of peripheral blood, obtained 28 days after the second AZD1222 dose. These receptors all come from an adult who received the AZD1222 COVID-19 vaccine.

The genes are TRBV19 and TRBJ2-1; no clear D gene. There are 13 residues in the CDR3. V lost 0 bases and J 9 bases, leaving 9 bases between the germline ends. Germline CDR1 LNHDA, CDR2 SQIVND (reference sequence). The chain's CDR3 is CASSIDIQREQFF. The CDR3 nucleotides are TGTGCCAGTAGTATAGATATCCAGCGTGAGCAGTTCTTC.

The chain has TRBV25-1 and TRBJ2-3; 10 nucleotides line up with TRBD2. V was clipped by 2 bases and J by 5 bases; unmatched bases: 13. CDR1 is MGHDK, CDR2 SYGVNS, per germline. The CDR3 spans 18 residues. The CDR3 sequence: CASSEILTTSGVGDTQYF. The CDR3 bases are TGTGCCAGCAGTGAAATTTTGACCACTAGCGGGGTTGGAGATACGCAGTATTTT.

The chain carries TRBV3-1 (or the pseudogene TRBV3-2) and TRBJ1-6; a weak D match, TRBD1 (6 bases). This CDR3 comprises 15 residues. The germline V and J ends were trimmed by 4 bases and 5 bases, with 12 bases remaining between them. Germline-derived CDR1 and CDR2 are LGHDT and YNNKEL (reference sequence). The CDR3 protein is CASSLTGRDNSPLHF. The CDR3 DNA reads TGTGCCAGCAGCCTGACAGGACGGGATAATTCACCCCTCCACTTT.

This clone was observed a few times. The V and J genes are TRBV2 and TRBJ1-5; D unclear. The germline V gene encodes CDR1 SNHLY and CDR2 FYNNEI. This CDR3 is 14 amino acids long. Trimming removed 6 bases at V and 6 bases at J, with 15 bases between. CDR3 loop: CASRERAESQPQHF. In nucleotides, the CDR3 is TGTGCCAGCAGAGAGAGGGCGGAATCTCAGCCCCAGCATTTT.

The chain has TRBV7-9 and TRBJ1-5; D is uncertain. The CDR3 has 12 residues. Germline-derived CDR1 and CDR2 are SEHNR and FQNEAQ (reference sequence). V was trimmed by 2 bases and J by 8 bases, leaving 7 bases between them. Here the CDR3 reads CASSLLGEPQHF. The CDR3 coding sequence is TGTGCCAGCAGCTTATTGGGTGAGCCCCAGCATTTT.

The chain links TRBV6-2 or TRBV6-3 to TRBJ1-2; the D gene is possibly TRBD1 (5 bases). Germline CDR1 MNHEY, CDR2 SVGEGT. V was trimmed by 5 bases and J by 7 bases, leaving 14 bases between them. The CDR3 length is 13 residues. In DNA, the CDR3 is TGTGCCAGCAGTCCCTTCCCGGGGGGTGGCTACACCTTC. This encodes CASSPFPGGGYTF.

The chain combines TRBV5-1 with TRBJ2-7, with TRBD1 identical over 7 bases. Losses at the gene ends were 0 bases for V and 2 bases for J; bases not matched to a gene: 8. The CDR3 length is 16 residues. Germline V gene data show CDR1 as SGHRS and CDR2 as YFSETQ. CDR3 protein: CASSLVWTGDTYEQYF. The CDR3 DNA follows: TGCGCCAGCAGCTTGGTGTGGACAGGAGATACCTACGAGCAGTACTTC. The full variable domain, rest sourced from reference TRBV5-1 and TRBJ2-7, is KAGVTQTPRYLIKTRGQQVTLSCSPISGHRSVSWYQQTPGQGLQFLFEYFSETQRNKGNFPGRFSGRQFSNSRSEMNVSTLELGDSALYLCASSLVWTGDTYEQYFGPGTRLTVT.

This rearrangement joins TRBV9 to TRBJ1-2; TRBD1 matches at 7 bases. The CDR3 extends over 15 amino acids. The J segment lost 0 bases and the V segment lost 3 bases, leaving 5 bases of the junction unmatched. Germline V gene data show CDR1 as SGDLS and CDR2 as YYNGEE. The CDR3 sequence: CASSARGGPNYGYTF. The CDR3 DNA sequence: TGTGCCAGCAGCGCACGAGGGGGCCCTAACTATGGCTACACCTTC.

The chain uses TRBV19 and TRBJ1-4, with 10 positions matching TRBD1. In germline, CDR1 is LNHDA, CDR2 SQIVND (reference sequence). V was clipped by 6 bases and J by 8 bases; unmatched bases: 6. The CDR3 runs 14 residues. CDR3 nucleotide sequence: TGTGCCAGTAGGACAGGGGGCGCCGAAGAAAAACTGTTTTTT. It yields the protein CASRTGGAEEKLFF. The full variable domain, rest sourced from reference TRBV19 and TRBJ1-4, is DGGITQSPKYLFRKEGQNVTLSCEQNLNHDAMYWYRQDPGQGLRLIYYSQIVNDFQKGDIAEGYSVSREKKESFPLTVTSAQKNPTAFYLCASRTGGAEEKLFFGSGTQLSVL.

The chain uses TRBV4-1 and TRBJ1-4; weak D call: TRBD1 (5 bases). Trimming pared 0 bases from V and 7 bases from J, leaving 15 bases between. The CDR3 consists of 16 residues. Germline V lookup: CDR1 MGHRA, CDR2 YSYEKL. The CDR3 nucleotides are TGCGCCAGCAGCCAAGAGCCGACGGCAGGGTTTGAAAAACTGTTTTTT. It specifies CASSQEPTAGFEKLFF.

The V gene is TRBV9, the J gene TRBJ2-2; D is possibly TRBD1 or TRBD2 (6 bases each). V gave up 3 bases and J gave up 2 bases, with 20 bases separating them. Germline values: CDR1 SGDLS, CDR2 YYNGEE. This CDR3 has 18 residues. Here the CDR3 reads CASSERPGWGANTGELFF. CDR3 coding DNA: TGTGCCAGCAGCGAACGACCCGGGTGGGGGGCAAACACCGGGGAGCTGTTTTTT.

The sample holds one count of this clone. Other DNA sequences in the sample encode the same CDR3. This CDR3 reads CASSRQGRTEAFF. The CDR3 DNA follows: TGTGCCAGCAGCCGACAGGGGAGGACTGAAGCTTTCTTT. The genes are TRBV7-9 and TRBJ1-1; 8 bases fit TRBD1. Germline loops: CDR1 SEHNR, CDR2 FQNEAQ (reference sequence). The V and J ends lost 5 bases and 5 bases, in that order; junction bases with no gene match: 4. CDR3 length: 13 amino acids.

With regard to this clone: At the DNA level, this CDR3 is encoded by other sequences in the same sample as well. J is TRBJ1-2 and V is TRBV12-3 or TRBV12-4; no definite D call. Trimming took off 3 bases at V and 1 base at J, with 6 bases between the two ends. The CDR3 runs to 13 residues. The CDR3 reads CASSFGINYGYTF. In DNA form, the CDR3 reads TGTGCCAGCAGTTTTGGGATTAACTATGGCTACACCTTC.

The table lists this clone with a count of one. The chain carries TRBV4-1 and TRBJ1-2, with D perhaps matching TRBD1 (5 bases). The germline V gene has CDR1 MGHRA and CDR2 YSYEKL. The V and J ends lost 1 base and 4 bases respectively, with 13 bases between them. The CDR3 consists of 15 residues. The CDR3 DNA sequence: TGCGCCAGCAGCCAAGTCGGCAGGGCTCCCTATGGCTACACCTTC. Translating gives CASSQVGRAPYGYTF.

The V and J genes are TRBV28 and TRBJ1-1; TRBD1 aligns across 7 bases. The trim removed 1 base at V and 2 bases at J, leaving 1 base unmatched. This CDR3 has 14 amino acids. Germline V CDR1 and CDR2: MDHEN, SYDVKM. CDR3 loop: CASSLLGGNTEAFF. The CDR3 DNA is TGTGCCAGCAGTTTATTAGGGGGCAACACTGAAGCTTTCTTT.

The rearrangement uses TRBV14 and TRBJ2-1; 12 positions match TRBD1. J lost 8 bases, V lost 4 bases, and 12 bases had no gene match. The CDR3 is made up of 17 amino acids. The germline CDR1 and CDR2 sequences are SGHDN and FVKESK. CDR3 nucleotides: TGTGCCAGCAGCCGGAATCGTCCGGGACAGGGGGCCCATGAGCAGTTCTTC. This codes for CASSRNRPGQGAHEQFF.

The chain links TRBV9 to TRBJ1-4; 7 bases match TRBD1. Trimming took 5 bases from V and 7 from J; bases not matched to a gene: 8. This CDR3 spans 14 amino acids. CDR1 is SGDLS, CDR2 YYNGEE, per germline. Here the CDR3 DNA reads TGTGCCAGCAGTCGGGACAGTGGGAGTGAAAAACTGTTTTTT. This gives the protein CASSRDSGSEKLFF.

This sequence joins TRBV12-3 or TRBV12-4 and TRBJ1-1; 9 bases agree with TRBD1. There are 13 residues in the CDR3. V dropped 6 bases and J dropped 6; count of bases not matched to a gene: 5. The CDR3 sequence: CASSRTGESEAFF. CDR3 nucleotides: TGTGCCAGCAGCCGGACAGGGGAGTCTGAAGCTTTCTTT.

The CDR3 coding sequence is TGTGCCAGCAGGGGAGATAGCAATCAGCCCCAGCATTTT. Its translation is CASRGDSNQPQHF. J is TRBJ1-5 and V is TRBV6-5; D gene uncertain. Trimming left V 6 bases short and J 0 bases short, with 6 bases between. CDR3 length: 13 residues. Germline lookup yields CDR1 MNHEY and CDR2 SVGAGI.

This clone has only one observation. CDR3 sequence reads: CASSFGYNQPQHF. Written as DNA, the CDR3 is TGTGCCAGCAGTTTCGGCTACAATCAGCCCCAGCATTTT. J is TRBJ1-5 and V is TRBV6-6; no clear D gene. The V gene's germline CDR1 is MNHNY and CDR2 SVGAGI (reference sequence). The CDR3 totals 13 residues. Between the trimmed V and J ends, which lost 4 bases and 3 bases, there was a span of 7 bases.

The V and J genes are TRBV20-1 and TRBJ1-2, with D uncertain. Looked up from germline, CDR1 is DFQATT and CDR2 is SNEGSKA (reference sequence). This CDR3 contains 11 residues. The ends were cut back, 5 bases at V and 6 bases at J, with 10 bases in the middle. CDR3 in DNA: TGCAGTGCTGGGGTTTTTGATGGCTACACCTTC. This sequence encodes CSAGVFDGYTF.

The genes are TRBV3-1 (or the pseudogene TRBV3-2) and TRBJ1-1, with no clear D. Germline CDR1 LGHDT, CDR2 YNNKEL (reference sequence). The CDR3 sequence is 13 residues long. The V gene lost 5 bases and the J gene lost 1 base, with 8 bases spanning the gap. The CDR3 is CASSYSRNTEAFF. CDR3 coding DNA: TGTGCCAGCAGCTACTCCCGGAACACTGAAGCTTTCTTT.

This chain uses TRBV19 with TRBJ2-7; the match to TRBD1 covers 7 bases. Trimming cost V 11 bases and J 1 base; bases outside gene matches: 5. The CDR3 totals 12 residues. CDR1 is LNHDA and CDR2 is SQIVND in the germline V gene (reference sequence). CDR3 nucleotide sequence: TGTGCCGCCCGGGACAGTTCCTACGAGCAGTACTTC. This translates into CAARDSSYEQYF.

The J gene is TRBJ1-1, the V gene TRBV12-3 or TRBV12-4, with D unclear. The CDR3 has 11 residues. The V end was cut by 5 bases, the J end by 8 bases, with 9 bases between. CDR3 amino acids: CASSVYSEAFF. The CDR3 DNA sequence: TGTGCCAGCAGTGTATATTCCGAAGCTTTCTTT.

The rearrangement joins TRBV6-5 to TRBJ2-2, with D perhaps matching TRBD2 (5 bases). The germline V gene has CDR1 MNHEY and CDR2 SVGAGI. Trimming removed 8 bases from V and 4 bases from J, with 11 bases in between. CDR3 length equals 13 residues. CDR3 region: CASVGAVTGELFF. As DNA, the CDR3 is TGTGCCAGCGTGGGAGCGGTCACCGGGGAGCTGTTTTTT.

The CDR3 sequence: CASSLTGYNEQFF. The CDR3 DNA reads TGTGCCAGCAGCTTAACAGGGTACAATGAGCAGTTCTTC. The chain is built from TRBV6-5 and TRBJ2-1; D is possibly TRBD1 (6 bases). The CDR3 loop spans 13 amino acids. Germline V gene data show CDR1 as MNHEY and CDR2 as SVGAGI. V was trimmed by 6 bases and J by 4 bases, leaving 10 bases between them.

CDR3 DNA sequence: TGCGCCAGCAGCTTGGGACAGGGGATTTCAGATACGCAGTATTTT. Residues: CASSLGQGISDTQYF. The rearrangement uses TRBV5-1 and TRBJ2-3, with 8 bases fitting TRBD1. Germline V CDR1 and CDR2: SGHRS, YFSETQ. The CDR3 extends over 15 amino acids. The J segment lost 4 bases and the V segment lost 0 bases, leaving 4 bases of the junction unmatched.

In its sample, this clone was seen a few times. The chain is built from TRBV7-8 and TRBJ1-2; 7 bases line up with TRBD1. This CDR3 comprises 13 residues. The germline V gene has CDR1 SGHVS and CDR2 FQNEAQ. The J segment lost 7 bases and the V segment lost 1 base, leaving 3 bases of the junction unmatched. The CDR3 DNA is TGTGCCAGCAGCTTAGGGGGGGACAGTGGCTACACCTTC. It is translated as CASSLGGDSGYTF.

The CDR3 protein is CASSHPLLAGGQEEQFF. CDR3 in DNA: TGTGCCAGCAGCCATCCTCTTCTAGCGGGGGGGCAAGAAGAGCAGTTCTTC. The V gene is TRBV4-2, the J gene TRBJ2-1; 12 bases fit TRBD2. Germline CDR1 reads LGHNA; CDR2 reads YNFKEQ. V dropped 3 bases and J dropped 10; count of bases not matched to a gene: 13. The CDR3 is made up of 17 amino acids.

The chain combines TRBV7-2 with TRBJ2-1; TRBD2 agrees at 11 bases. Germline V CDR1 and CDR2: SGHTA, FQGNSA. This CDR3 contains 15 residues. With 4 bases clipped from V and 6 bases from J, the junction kept 5 bases outside the gene matches. CDR3 sequence (DNA): TGTGCCAGCAGCTCCGGGACTAGCGGCTTCAATGAGCAGTTCTTC. It specifies CASSSGTSGFNEQFF. The entire variable domain, with the rest obtained from reference TRBV7-2 and TRBJ2-1, is as follows: GAGVSQSPSNKVTEKGKDVELRCDPISGHTALYWYRQSLGQGLEFLIYFQGNSAPDKSGLPSDRFSAERTGGSVSTLTIQRTQQEDSAVYLCASSSGTSGFNEQFFGPGTRLTVL.